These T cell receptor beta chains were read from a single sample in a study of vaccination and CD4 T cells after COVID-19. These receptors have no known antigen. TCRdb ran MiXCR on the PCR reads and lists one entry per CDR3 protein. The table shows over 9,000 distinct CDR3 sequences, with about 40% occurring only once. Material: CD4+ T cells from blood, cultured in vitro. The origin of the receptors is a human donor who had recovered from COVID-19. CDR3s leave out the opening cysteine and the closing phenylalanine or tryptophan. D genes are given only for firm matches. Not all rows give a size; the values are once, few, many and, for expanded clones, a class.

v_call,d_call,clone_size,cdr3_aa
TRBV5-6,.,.,ASSFPTTGPAYEQY
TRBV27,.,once,ASRAGHLGIEQY
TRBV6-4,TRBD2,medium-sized,ASSVAGEGTDTQY
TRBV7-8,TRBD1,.,ASSLWTGNPYEQY
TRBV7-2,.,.,ASSSTSSLNTEAF
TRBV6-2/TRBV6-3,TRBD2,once,ASSPGLAGGNQKTQY
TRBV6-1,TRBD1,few,ASIGTGGNYGYT
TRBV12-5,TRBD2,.,ASGLSAGGTYEQY
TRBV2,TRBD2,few,ASIPALAAFYNEQF
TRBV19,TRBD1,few,ASSIVRGTVKGAHGYT
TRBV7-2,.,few,ASSLTSLSGTQY
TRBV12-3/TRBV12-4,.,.,ASSFQGIRGGYT
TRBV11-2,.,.,ASSLAGTSYEQY
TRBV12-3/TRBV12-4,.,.,ASSFVTGLTIYGYT
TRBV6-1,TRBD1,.,ASSPMTGDETQY
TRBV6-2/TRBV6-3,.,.,ASSYSGIDGYT
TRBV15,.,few,ATSRDLSAGRSSSSYEQY
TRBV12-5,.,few,ASGPGTVDVGEQF
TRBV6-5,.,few,ASSYPGTEGYT